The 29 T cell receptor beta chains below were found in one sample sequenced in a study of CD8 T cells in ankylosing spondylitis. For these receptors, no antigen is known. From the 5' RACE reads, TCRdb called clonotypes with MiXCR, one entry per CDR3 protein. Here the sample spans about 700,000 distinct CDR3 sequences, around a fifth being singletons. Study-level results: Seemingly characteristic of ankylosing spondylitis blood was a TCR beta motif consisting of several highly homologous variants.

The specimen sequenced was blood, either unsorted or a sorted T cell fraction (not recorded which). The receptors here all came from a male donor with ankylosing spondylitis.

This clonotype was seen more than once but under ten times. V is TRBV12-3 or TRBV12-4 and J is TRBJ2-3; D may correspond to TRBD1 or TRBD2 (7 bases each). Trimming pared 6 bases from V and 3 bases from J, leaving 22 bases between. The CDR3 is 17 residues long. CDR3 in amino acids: CASSPGRGPSVTDTQYF. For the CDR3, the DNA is TGTGCCAGCAGCCCGGGGAGGGGGCCATCTGTTACAGATACGCAGTATTTT.

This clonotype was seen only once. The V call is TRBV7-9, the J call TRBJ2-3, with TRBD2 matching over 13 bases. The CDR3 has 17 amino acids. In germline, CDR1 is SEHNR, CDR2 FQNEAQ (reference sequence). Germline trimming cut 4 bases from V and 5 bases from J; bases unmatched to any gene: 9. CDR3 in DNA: TGTGCCAGCAGCTCACCCACTAGCGGGGGGGCTGTAGATACGCAGTATTTT. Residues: CASSSPTSGGAVDTQYF.

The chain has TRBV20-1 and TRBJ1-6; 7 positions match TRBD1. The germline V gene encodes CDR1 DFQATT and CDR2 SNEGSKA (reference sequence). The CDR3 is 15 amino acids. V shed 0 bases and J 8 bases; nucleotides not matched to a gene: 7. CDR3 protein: CSARDSSRGDSPLHF. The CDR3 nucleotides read TGCAGTGCTAGAGATAGTAGCAGGGGGGATTCACCCCTCCACTTT.

The CDR3 coding sequence is TGTGCCAGCAGTGAATGGGGGACTCCCTCCTACAATGAGCAGTTCTTC. It is translated as CASSEWGTPSYNEQFF. The rearrangement links TRBV6-1 to TRBJ2-1; D is possibly TRBD2 (6 bases). V was trimmed by 2 bases and J by 0 bases, leaving 11 bases between them. The CDR3 contains 16 residues. CDR1 and CDR2 from the germline V gene are MNHNS and SASEGT.

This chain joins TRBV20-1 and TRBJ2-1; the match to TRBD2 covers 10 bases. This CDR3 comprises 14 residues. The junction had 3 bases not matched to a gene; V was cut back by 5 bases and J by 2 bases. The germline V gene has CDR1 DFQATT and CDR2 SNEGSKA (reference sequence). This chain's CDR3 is CSAASGRAYNEQFF. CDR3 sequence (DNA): TGCAGTGCTGCGAGCGGGAGGGCCTACAATGAGCAGTTCTTC.

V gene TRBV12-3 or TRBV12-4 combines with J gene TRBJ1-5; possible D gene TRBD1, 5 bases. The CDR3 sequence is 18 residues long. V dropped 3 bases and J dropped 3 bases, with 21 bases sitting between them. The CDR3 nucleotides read TGTGCCAGCAGTTTTACCGGCTATCGTGGGGCAGACAATCAGCCCCAGCATTTT. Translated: CASSFTGYRGADNQPQHF.

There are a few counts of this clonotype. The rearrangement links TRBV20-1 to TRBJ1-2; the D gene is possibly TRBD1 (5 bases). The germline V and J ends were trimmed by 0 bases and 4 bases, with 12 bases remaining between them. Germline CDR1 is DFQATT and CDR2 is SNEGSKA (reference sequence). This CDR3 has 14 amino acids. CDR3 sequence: CSAREEAGVYGYTF. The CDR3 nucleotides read TGCAGTGCTAGAGAAGAGGCGGGGGTCTATGGCTACACCTTC.

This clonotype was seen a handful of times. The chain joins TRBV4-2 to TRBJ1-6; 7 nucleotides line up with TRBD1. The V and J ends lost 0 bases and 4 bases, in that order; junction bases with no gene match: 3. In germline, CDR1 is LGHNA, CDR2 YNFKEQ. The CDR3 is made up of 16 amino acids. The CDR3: CASSQETGLYNSPLHF. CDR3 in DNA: TGTGCCAGCAGCCAAGAGACAGGGCTATATAATTCACCCCTCCACTTT.

CDR3 loop: CASSLQGFPYEQYF. CDR3 nucleotide sequence: TGTGCCAGCAGCCTACAGGGGTTCCCCTACGAGCAGTACTTC. This rearrangement joins TRBV7-9 to TRBJ2-7, with 7 bases matching TRBD1. Germline V gene lookup returns CDR1 SEHNR and CDR2 FQNEAQ (reference sequence). The ends lost 5 bases at V and 2 bases at J; junction bases unmatched: 6. The CDR3 extends over 14 amino acids. Drawing the rest from reference TRBV7-9 and TRBJ2-7, the complete variable domain is DTGVSQNPRHKITKRGQNVTFRCDPISEHNRLYWYRQTLGQGPEFLTYFQNEAQLEKSRLLSDRFSAERPKGSFSTLEIQRTEQGDSAMYLCASSLQGFPYEQYFGPGTRLTVT.

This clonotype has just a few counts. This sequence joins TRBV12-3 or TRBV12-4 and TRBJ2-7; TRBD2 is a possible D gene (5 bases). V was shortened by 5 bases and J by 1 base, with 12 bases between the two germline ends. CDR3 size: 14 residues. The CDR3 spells CASSLVARSYEQYF. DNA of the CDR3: TGTGCCAGCAGTCTAGTAGCGAGATCCTACGAGCAGTACTTC.

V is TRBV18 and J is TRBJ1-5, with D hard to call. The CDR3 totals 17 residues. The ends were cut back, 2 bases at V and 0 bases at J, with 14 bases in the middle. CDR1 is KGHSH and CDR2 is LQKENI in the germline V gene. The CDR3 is CASSPGRSGNSNQPQHF. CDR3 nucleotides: TGTGCCAGCTCACCAGGTCGGAGTGGCAATAGCAATCAGCCCCAGCATTTT.

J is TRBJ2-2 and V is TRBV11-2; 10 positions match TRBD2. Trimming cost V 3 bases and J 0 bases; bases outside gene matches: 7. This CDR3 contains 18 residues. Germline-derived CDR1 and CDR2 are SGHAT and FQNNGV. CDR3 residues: CASSFSRTSGTNTGELFF. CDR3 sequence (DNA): TGTGCCAGCAGCTTCTCCCGGACTAGCGGCACGAACACCGGGGAGCTGTTTTTT.

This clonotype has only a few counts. In DNA form, the CDR3 reads TGTGCCAGCAGCTTAGCTCCCGTATGGGGACAAAGTCACAATGAGCAGTTCTTC. Translation gives CASSLAPVWGQSHNEQFF. The chain recombines TRBV7-7 with TRBJ2-1; possible D gene TRBD1, 6 bases. Germline V gives CDR1 SSHAT, CDR2 FNYEAQ (reference sequence). This CDR3 is 18 amino acids long. The V and J ends lost 0 bases and 5 bases respectively, with 20 bases between them. The variable domain in full, with the rest retrieved from reference TRBV7-7 and TRBJ2-1, is GAGVSQSPRYKVTKRGQDVTLRCDPISSHATLYWYQQALGQGPEFLTYFNYEAQPDKSGLPSDRFSAERPEGSISTLTIQRTEQRDSAMYRCASSLAPVWGQSHNEQFFGPGTRLTVL.

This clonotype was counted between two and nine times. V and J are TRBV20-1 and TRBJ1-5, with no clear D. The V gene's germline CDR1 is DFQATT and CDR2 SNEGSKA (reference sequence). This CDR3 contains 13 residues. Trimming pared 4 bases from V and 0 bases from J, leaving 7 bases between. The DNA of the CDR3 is TGCAGTGCTAAAGGGAATAGCAATCAGCCCCAGCATTTT. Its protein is CSAKGNSNQPQHF.

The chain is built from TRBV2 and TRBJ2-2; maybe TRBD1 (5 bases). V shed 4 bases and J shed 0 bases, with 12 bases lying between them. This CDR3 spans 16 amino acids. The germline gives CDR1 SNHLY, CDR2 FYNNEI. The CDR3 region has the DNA TGTGCCAGCAGTGCGAACAGGCCCGCGAACACCGGGGAGCTGTTTTTT. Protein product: CASSANRPANTGELFF. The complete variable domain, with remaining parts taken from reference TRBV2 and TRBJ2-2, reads EPEVTQTPSHQVTQMGQEVILRCVPISNHLYFYWYRQILGQKVEFLVSFYNNEISEKSEIFDDQFSVERPDGSNFTLKIRSTKLEDSAMYFCASSANRPANTGELFFGEGSRLTVL.

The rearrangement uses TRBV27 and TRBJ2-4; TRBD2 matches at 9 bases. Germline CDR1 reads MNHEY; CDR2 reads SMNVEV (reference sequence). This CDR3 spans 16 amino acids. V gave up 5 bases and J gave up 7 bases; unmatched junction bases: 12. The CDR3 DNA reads TGTGCCAGCAGTCGGACGTCAACCGGACTAGCGAACATTCAGTACTTC. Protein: CASSRTSTGLANIQYF.

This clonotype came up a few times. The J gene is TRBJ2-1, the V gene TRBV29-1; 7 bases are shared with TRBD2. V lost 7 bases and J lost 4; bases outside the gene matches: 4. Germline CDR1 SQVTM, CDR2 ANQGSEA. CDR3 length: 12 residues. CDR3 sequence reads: CSALADYNEQFF. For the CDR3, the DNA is TGCAGCGCTCTAGCGGATTACAATGAGCAGTTCTTC.

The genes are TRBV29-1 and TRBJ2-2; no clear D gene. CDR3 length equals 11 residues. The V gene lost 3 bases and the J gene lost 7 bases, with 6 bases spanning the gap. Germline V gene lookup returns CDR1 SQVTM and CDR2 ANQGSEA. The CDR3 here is CSVDGGGELFF. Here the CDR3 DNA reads TGCAGCGTTGATGGCGGCGGGGAGCTGTTTTTT.

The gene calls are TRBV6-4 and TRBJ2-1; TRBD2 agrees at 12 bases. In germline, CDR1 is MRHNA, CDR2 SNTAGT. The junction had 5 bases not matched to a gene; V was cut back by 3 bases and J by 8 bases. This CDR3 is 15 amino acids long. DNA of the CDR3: TGTGCCAGCAGTGAAGCAGCTAGCGGGAGGGATGAGCAGTTCTTC. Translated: CASSEAASGRDEQFF.

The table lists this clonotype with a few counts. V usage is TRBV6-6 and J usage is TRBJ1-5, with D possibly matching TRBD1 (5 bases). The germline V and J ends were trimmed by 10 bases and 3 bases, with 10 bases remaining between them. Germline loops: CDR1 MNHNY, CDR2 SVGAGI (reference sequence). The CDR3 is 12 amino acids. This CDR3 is CAIGGFNQPQHF. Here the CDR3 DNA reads TGTGCCATTGGGGGTTTCAATCAGCCCCAGCATTTT.

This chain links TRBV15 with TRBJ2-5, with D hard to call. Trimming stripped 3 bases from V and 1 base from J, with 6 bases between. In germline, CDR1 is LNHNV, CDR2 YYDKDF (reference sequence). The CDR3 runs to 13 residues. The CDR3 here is CATSSNFQETQYF. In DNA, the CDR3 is TGTGCCACCAGCAGCAACTTCCAAGAGACCCAGTACTTC.

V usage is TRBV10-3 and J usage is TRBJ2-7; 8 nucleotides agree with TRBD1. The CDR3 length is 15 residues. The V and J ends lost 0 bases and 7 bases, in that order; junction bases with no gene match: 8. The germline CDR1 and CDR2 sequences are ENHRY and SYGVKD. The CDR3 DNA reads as TGTGCCATCAGTGAGTCGGGTCAGGGGGCGGAGGAGCAGTACTTC. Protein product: CAISESGQGAEEQYF.

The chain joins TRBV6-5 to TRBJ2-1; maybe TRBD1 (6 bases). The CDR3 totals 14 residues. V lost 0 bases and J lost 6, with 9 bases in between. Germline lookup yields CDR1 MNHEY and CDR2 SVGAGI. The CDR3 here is CASSYSGQLNEQFF. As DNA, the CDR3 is TGTGCCAGCAGTTACTCCGGACAGCTCAATGAGCAGTTCTTC.

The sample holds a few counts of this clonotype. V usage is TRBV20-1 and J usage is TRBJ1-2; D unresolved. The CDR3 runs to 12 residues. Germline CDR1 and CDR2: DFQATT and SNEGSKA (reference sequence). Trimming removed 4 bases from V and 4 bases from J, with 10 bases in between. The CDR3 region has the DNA TGCAGTGCTAACAGTCCGCCCTATGGCTACACCTTC. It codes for CSANSPPYGYTF.

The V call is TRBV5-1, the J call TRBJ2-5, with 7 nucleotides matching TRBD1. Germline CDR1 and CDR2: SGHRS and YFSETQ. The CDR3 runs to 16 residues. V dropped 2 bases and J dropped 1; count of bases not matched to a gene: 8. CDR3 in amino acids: CASSFFDRAGQETQYF. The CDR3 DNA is TGCGCCAGCAGCTTTTTCGACAGGGCGGGCCAAGAGACCCAGTACTTC.

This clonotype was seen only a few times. This CDR3 is CASSYPTNYEQYF. In DNA form, the CDR3 reads TGTGCCAGCAGTTACCCGACGAACTACGAGCAGTACTTC. The chain joins TRBV11-1 to TRBJ2-7, with D unclear. Trimming pared 6 bases from V and 3 bases from J, leaving 12 bases between. The length of the CDR3 is 13 residues. Germline CDR1 reads SGHAT; CDR2 reads FQDESV (reference sequence).

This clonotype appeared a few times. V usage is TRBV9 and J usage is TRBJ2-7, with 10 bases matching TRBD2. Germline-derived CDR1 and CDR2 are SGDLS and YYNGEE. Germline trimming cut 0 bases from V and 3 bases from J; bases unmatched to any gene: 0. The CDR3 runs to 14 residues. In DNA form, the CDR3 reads TGTGCCAGCAGCGTAGCTAGCGGGGGCTACGAGCAGTACTTC. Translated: CASSVASGGYEQYF.

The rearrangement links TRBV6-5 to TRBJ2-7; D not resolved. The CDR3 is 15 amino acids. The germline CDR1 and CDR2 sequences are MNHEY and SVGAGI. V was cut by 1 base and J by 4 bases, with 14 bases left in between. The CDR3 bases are TGTGCCAGCAGTTACTTATTGGGGTTAGGATACGAGCAGTACTTC. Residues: CASSYLLGLGYEQYF.

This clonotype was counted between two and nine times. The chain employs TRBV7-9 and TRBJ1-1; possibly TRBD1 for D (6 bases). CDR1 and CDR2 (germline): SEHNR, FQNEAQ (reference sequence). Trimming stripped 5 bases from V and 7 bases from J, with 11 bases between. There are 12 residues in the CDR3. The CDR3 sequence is CASSKETGEAFF. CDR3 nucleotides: TGTGCCAGCAGCAAGGAGACAGGTGAAGCTTTCTTT. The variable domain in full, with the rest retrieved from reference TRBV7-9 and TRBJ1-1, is DTGVSQNPRHKITKRGQNVTFRCDPISEHNRLYWYRQTLGQGPEFLTYFQNEAQLEKSRLLSDRFSAERPKGSFSTLEIQRTEQGDSAMYLCASSKETGEAFFGQGTRLTVV.